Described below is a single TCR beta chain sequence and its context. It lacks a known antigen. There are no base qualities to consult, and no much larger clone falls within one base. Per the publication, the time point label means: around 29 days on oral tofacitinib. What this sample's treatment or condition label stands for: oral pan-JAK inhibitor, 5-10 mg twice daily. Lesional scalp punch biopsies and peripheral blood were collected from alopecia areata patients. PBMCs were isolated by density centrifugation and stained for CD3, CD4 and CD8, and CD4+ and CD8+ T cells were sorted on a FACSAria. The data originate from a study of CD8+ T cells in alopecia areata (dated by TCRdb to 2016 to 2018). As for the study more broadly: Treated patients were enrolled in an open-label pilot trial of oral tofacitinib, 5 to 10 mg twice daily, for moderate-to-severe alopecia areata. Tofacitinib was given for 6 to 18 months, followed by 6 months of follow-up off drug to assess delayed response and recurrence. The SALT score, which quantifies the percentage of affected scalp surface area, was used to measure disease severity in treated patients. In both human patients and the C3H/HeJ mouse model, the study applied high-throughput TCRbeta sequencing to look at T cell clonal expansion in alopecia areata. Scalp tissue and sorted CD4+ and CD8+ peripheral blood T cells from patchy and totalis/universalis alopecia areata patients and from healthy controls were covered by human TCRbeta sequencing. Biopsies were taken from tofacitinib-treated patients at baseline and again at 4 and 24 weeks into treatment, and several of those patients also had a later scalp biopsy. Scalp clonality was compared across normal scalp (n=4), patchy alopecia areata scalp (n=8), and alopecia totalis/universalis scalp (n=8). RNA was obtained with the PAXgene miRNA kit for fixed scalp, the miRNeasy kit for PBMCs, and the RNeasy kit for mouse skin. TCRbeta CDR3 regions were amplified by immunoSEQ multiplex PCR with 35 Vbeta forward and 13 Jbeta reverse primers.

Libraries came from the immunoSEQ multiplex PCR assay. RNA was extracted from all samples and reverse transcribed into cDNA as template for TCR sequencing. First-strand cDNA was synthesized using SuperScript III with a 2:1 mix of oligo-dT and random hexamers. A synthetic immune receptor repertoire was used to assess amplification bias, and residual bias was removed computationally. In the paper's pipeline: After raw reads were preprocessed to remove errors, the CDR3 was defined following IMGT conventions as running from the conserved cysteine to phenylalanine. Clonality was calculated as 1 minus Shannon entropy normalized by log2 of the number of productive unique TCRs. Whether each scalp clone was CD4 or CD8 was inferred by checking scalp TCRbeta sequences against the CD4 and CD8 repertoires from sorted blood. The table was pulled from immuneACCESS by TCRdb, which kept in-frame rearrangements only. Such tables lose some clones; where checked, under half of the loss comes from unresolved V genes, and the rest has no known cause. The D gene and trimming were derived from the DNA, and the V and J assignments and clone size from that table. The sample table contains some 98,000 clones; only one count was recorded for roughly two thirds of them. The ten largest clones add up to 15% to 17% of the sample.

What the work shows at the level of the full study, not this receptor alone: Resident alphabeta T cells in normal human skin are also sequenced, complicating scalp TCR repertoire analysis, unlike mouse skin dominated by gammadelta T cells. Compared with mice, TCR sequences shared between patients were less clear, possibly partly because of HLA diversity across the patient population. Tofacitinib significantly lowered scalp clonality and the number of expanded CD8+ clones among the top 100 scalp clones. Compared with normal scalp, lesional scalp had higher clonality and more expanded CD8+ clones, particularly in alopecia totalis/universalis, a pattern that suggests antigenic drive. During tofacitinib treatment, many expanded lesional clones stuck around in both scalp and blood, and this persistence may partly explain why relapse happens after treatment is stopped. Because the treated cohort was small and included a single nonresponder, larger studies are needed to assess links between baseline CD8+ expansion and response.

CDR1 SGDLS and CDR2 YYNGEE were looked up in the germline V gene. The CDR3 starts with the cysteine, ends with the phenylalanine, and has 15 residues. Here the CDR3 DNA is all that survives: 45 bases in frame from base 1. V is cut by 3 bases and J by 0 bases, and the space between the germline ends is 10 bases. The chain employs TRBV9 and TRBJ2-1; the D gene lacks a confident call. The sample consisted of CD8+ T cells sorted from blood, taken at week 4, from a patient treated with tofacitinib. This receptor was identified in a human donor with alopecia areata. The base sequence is TGTGCCAGCAGCGAACTAAACAACTCCTACAATGAGCAGTTCTTC. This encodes CASSELNNSYNEQFF.